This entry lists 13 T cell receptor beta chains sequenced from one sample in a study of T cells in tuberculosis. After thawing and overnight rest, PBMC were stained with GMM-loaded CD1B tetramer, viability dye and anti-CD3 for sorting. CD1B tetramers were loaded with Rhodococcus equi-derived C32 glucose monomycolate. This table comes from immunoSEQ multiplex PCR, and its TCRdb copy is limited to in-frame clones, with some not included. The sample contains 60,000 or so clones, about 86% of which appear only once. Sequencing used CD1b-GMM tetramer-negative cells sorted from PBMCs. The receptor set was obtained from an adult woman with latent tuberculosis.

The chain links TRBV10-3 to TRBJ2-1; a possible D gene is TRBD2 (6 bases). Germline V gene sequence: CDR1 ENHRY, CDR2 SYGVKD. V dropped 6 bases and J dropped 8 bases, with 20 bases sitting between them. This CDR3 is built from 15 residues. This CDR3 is CAISATSSGYDEQFF. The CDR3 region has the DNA TGTGCCATCAGCGCTACTAGCAGTGGATACGATGAGCAGTTCTTC.

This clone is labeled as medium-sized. This CDR3 reads CASSYNRKSSGNTIYF. In DNA, the CDR3 is TGTGCCAGCAGTTACAACAGGAAGAGCTCTGGAAACACCATATATTTT. This rearrangement joins TRBV6-6 to TRBJ1-3; a weak D match, TRBD1 (5 bases). V was clipped by 2 bases and J by 0 bases, with 11 bases between them. CDR3 length equals 16 residues. CDR1 and CDR2 (germline): MNHNY, SVGAGI (reference sequence).

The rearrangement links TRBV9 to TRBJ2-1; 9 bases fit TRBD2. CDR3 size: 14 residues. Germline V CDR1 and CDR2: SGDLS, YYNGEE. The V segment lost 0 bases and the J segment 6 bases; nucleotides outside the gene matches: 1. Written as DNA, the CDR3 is TGTGCCAGCAGCGTAGGGACTAGCGCCAATGAGCAGTTCTTC. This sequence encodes CASSVGTSANEQFF.

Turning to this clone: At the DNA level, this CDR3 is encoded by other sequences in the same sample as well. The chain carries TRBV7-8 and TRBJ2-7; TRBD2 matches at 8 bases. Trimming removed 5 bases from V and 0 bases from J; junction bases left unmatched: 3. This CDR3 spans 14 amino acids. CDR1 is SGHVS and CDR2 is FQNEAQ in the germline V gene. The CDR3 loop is CASSASGSSYEQYF. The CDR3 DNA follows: TGTGCCAGCAGCGCGAGCGGGAGCTCCTACGAGCAGTACTTC.

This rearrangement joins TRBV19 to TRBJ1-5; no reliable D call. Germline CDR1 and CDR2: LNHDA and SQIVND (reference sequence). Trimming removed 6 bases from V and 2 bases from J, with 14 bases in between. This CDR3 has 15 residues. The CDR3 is CASSRSGGGNQPQHF. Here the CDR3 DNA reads TGTGCCAGTAGCCGATCGGGAGGAGGCAATCAGCCCCAGCATTTT.

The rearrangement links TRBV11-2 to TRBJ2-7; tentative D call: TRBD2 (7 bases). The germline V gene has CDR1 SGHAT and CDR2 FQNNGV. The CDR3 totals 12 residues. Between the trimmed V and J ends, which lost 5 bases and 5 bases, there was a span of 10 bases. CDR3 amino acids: CASSGGGDEQYF. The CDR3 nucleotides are TGTGCCAGCAGCGGAGGGGGGGACGAGCAGTACTTC.

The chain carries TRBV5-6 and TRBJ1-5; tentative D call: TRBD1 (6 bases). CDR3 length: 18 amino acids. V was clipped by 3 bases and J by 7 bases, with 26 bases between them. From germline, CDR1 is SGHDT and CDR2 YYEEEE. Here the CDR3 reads CASSWGGPHNLVPQPQHF. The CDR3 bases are TGTGCCAGCAGCTGGGGGGGGCCACACAACCTCGTACCCCAGCCCCAGCATTTT. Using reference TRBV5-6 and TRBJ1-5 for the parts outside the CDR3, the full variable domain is DAGVTQSPTHLIKTRGQQVTLRCSPKSGHDTVSWYQQALGQGPQFIFQYYEEEERQRGNFPDRFSGHQFPNYSSELNVNALLLGDSALYLCASSWGGPHNLVPQPQHFGDGTRLSIL.

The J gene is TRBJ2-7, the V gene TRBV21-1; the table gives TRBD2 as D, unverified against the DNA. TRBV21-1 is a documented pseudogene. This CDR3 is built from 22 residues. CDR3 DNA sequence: TGTGCCAGCAGCAAAGCGCTTCCCCGACTAGCGGGGGAACTCCACTTCTCCTACGAGCAGTACTTC. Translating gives CASSKALPRLAGELHFSYEQYF.

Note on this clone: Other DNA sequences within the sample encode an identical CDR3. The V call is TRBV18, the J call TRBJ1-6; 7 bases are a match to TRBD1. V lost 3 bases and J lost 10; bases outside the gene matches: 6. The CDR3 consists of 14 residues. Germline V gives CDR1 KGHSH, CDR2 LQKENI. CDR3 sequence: CASSPTGERSPLHF. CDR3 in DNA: TGTGCCAGCTCACCCACAGGGGAACGGTCACCCCTCCACTTT.

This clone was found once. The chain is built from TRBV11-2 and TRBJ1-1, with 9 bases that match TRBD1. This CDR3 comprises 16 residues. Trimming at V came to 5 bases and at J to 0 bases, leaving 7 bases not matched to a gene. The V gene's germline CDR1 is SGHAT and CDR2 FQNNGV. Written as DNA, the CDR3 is TGTGCCAGCAGCCCAGGGACAGGGCTCATGAACACTGAAGCTTTCTTT. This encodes CASSPGTGLMNTEAFF.

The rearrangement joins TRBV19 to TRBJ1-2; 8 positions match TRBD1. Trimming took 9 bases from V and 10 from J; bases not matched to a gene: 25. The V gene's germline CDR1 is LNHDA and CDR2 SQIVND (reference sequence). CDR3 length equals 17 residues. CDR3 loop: CASSLQGVRGGAGDYTF. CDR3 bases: TGTGCCAGCTCCCTACAGGGGGTGAGAGGAGGGGCCGGGGACTACACCTTC. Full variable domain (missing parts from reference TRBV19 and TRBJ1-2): DGGITQSPKYLFRKEGQNVTLSCEQNLNHDAMYWYRQDPGQGLRLIYYSQIVNDFQKGDIAEGYSVSREKKESFPLTVTSAQKNPTAFYLCASSLQGVRGGAGDYTFGSGTRLTVV.

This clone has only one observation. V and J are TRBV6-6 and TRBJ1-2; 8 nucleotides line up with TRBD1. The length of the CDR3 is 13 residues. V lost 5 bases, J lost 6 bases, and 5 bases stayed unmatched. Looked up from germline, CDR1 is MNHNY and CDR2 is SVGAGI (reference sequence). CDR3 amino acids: CASSKTGVDGYTF. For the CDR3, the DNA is TGTGCCAGCAGTAAGACAGGGGTCGATGGCTACACCTTC.

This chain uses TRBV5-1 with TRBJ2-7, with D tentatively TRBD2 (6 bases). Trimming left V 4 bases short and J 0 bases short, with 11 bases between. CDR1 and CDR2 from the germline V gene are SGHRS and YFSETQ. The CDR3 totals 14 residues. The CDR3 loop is CASSPLGGSYEQYF. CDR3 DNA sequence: TGCGCCAGCAGCCCCCTCGGGGGCTCCTACGAGCAGTACTTC.